This TCR beta chain was identified during a study of OX40 agonist ivuxolimab in advanced cancers. For the wider study: Ivuxolimab was a fully human IgG2 agonistic monoclonal antibody targeting the costimulatory receptor OX40 (CD134). Intravenous ivuxolimab was administered to patients every 2 weeks at six dose levels: 0.01, 0.1, 0.3, 1.5, 3 and 10 mg/kg. Of the 50 to 55 patients in dose escalation, approximately 20 had hepatocellular carcinoma, some 15 had melanoma, 9 had renal cell carcinoma and 9 had head and neck cancer. In the dose-escalation cohort, approximately 80% of patients were male, and the mean age was around 65 years with a range of about 20 to 80. Patients were allowed to have had prior anti-PD-1, anti-PD-L1 or anti-CTLA-4 therapy, and about 40% of the dose-escalation patients had been treated with checkpoint inhibitors. Partial responses were achieved by three dose-escalation patients, of whom one had hepatocellular carcinoma and two had cutaneous melanoma. The purpose of peripheral TCRbeta sequencing was to test whether ivuxolimab changed TCR sequence diversity and led to clonal T-cell expansion. The paper reports the monotherapy dose-escalation portion (N ≈ 52 patients) of the phase I ivuxolimab trial. The research as a whole found: In the 0.1-3.0 mg/kg groups, partial responders had among the lowest normalized peripheral clonal expansion, particularly in CD8+ T cells. Clonal expansion of both CD4+ and CD8+ blood T cells was observed from baseline to week 6 at doses 0.1 to 3.0 mg/kg. Low levels of normalized T-cell clonal expansion were also seen in some nonresponding patients. Which antigens the clonally expanded peripheral T cells were specific for was not determined. After ivuxolimab, expanded clones were on average more numerous among CD8+ T cells than among CD4+ T cells.

Patients with autoimmune disease history or receiving systemic immunosuppression were excluded from the trial. In every dose cohort, peripheral blood was drawn for TCR sequencing at baseline, cycle 4 day 1, and cycle 7 day 1. Samples were obtained from an open-label, multicenter, first-in-human phase I dose-escalation trial of ivuxolimab. Adults with locally advanced or metastatic melanoma, renal cell carcinoma, hepatocellular carcinoma or head and neck squamous cell carcinoma were enrolled in the trial. CD4+ and CD8+ T cells were sorted separately from peripheral blood before TCR sequencing. Details on this clone: Its cognate antigen has yet to be identified. Base qualities are not recorded, but no much larger clone differs from it by a single base.

To sequence the TCRbeta CDR3 region, genomic DNA was isolated from the sorted cells. TCRbeta CDR3 regions were sequenced using the immunoSEQ Assay. TCRdb retrieved this table from immuneACCESS and kept in-frame rearrangements only. Not all clones are present; in checked studies, unresolved V genes account for under half, and no reason is known for the remainder. Across this sample there are tens of thousands of clones, with nearly 90% seen only once. The top ten clonotypes cover roughly 1.3% of the sample. The sample in question was CD4+ or CD8+ T cells sorted from blood, obtained in a trial of the OX40 agonist ivuxolimab. This clonotype was sampled from an adult with an advanced solid tumor such as melanoma, head and neck, liver or kidney cancer.

The DNA sequence is given as TGTGCCAGTAGTATGGAGGGGTGGGCGGGCAATGAGCAGTTCTTC. Translation gives CASSMEGWAGNEQFF. The V gene is TRBV19 and the J gene is TRBJ2-1, with TRBD2 tentatively as D gene (6 bases match). Deletion took 3 bases off V and 6 bases off J, with a span of 15 bases between the germline ends. Spanning cysteine to phenylalanine, the CDR3 consists of 15 amino acids. The read is trimmed to its CDR3 DNA, 45 bases read in frame from base 1. According to the germline V gene (reference sequence), CDR1 reads LNHDA and CDR2 reads SQIVND. With the rest looked up from the reference TRBV19 and TRBJ2-1 genes rather than sequenced, the full variable domain is DGGITQSPKYLFRKEGQNVTLSCEQNLNHDAMYWYRQDPGQGLRLIYYSQIVNDFQKGDIAEGYSVSREKKESFPLTVTSAQKNPTAFYLCASSMEGWAGNEQFFGPGTRLTVL.